The 20 T cell receptor beta chains below were found in one sample sequenced in a study of T cell repertoires in cytomegalovirus infection. Via MiXCR, TCRdb re-called the reads, giving one row per CDR3 protein. The data hold 200,000 or so distinct CDR3 sequences, with 30% to 45% observed a single time. What these receptors recognize is not known. Specimen: CD8+ T cells from cultured PBMCs, collected from culture after CMV antigen stimulation. Receptors were obtained from a human donor in good health (CMV status not recorded). Some clones in this sample may be carry-over from other donors' samples.

This clonotype has only a few counts. This chain joins TRBV27 and TRBJ2-2; D gene unclear. This CDR3 comprises 13 residues. V lost 6 bases and J lost 2, with 7 bases in between. Per the germline V gene, CDR1 is MNHEY and CDR2 is SMNVEV (reference sequence). The CDR3 sequence is CASRFLNTGELFF. The DNA of the CDR3 is TGTGCCAGCAGATTCCTTAACACCGGGGAGCTGTTTTTT.

With respect to this clonotype: Being one base from a much bigger clone, this may be a read error. The rearrangement links TRBV7-8 to TRBJ2-4; 10 bases agree with TRBD1. Germline assignment: CDR1 SGHVS and CDR2 FQNEAQ. The CDR3 is 19 residues long. As DNA, the CDR3 is TGTGCCAGCAGCCCGATGCGAAGGGACAGGGGATTAGCCAAAAACGTTCAGTACTTC. It is translated as CASSPMRRDRGLAKNVQYF.

V usage is TRBV28 and J usage is TRBJ1-2, with 8 bases matching TRBD1. In germline, CDR1 is MDHEN, CDR2 SYDVKM. The CDR3 has 19 residues. The ends lost 5 bases at V and 0 bases at J; junction bases unmatched: 17. As DNA, the CDR3 is TGTGCCAGCAGTAGTCCCATACAACGGACAGGGAAGGCTAACTATGGCTACACCTTC. It specifies CASSSPIQRTGKANYGYTF.

This clonotype was found a few times. The CDR3 loop is CASSPNGGFIGELNTEAFF. The DNA of the CDR3 is TGTGCCAGCAGCCCCAATGGGGGGTTCATAGGGGAGCTTAACACTGAAGCTTTCTTT. The chain joins TRBV5-4 to TRBJ1-1; the D gene is possibly TRBD1 (5 bases). Trimming pared 4 bases from V and 2 bases from J, leaving 27 bases between. The germline V gene has CDR1 SGHNT and CDR2 YYREEE (reference sequence). This CDR3 has 19 residues.

The table lists this clonotype with a few counts. The chain joins TRBV9 to TRBJ2-1, with 7 nucleotides matching TRBD1. Germline V gene data show CDR1 as SGDLS and CDR2 as YYNGEE. This CDR3 is built from 13 residues. V dropped 3 bases and J dropped 6; count of bases not matched to a gene: 3. CDR3 DNA: TGTGCCAGCAGCGGGGGACAGAGCAATGAGCAGTTCTTC. Translated: CASSGGQSNEQFF.

The J gene is TRBJ2-3, the V gene TRBV11-2; TRBD2 matches at 11 bases. The CDR3 totals 19 residues. Unmatched junction bases numbered 11, after V lost 1 base and J lost 2 bases. Germline CDR1 and CDR2: SGHAT and FQNNGV. The CDR3 spells CASSLVLSGGAGVTDTQYF. DNA of the CDR3: TGTGCCAGCAGCTTAGTGCTTAGCGGGGGGGCCGGAGTCACAGATACGCAGTATTTT.

V usage is TRBV5-1 and J usage is TRBJ2-6; D uncertain. V was trimmed by 4 bases and J by 0 bases, leaving 11 bases between them. This CDR3 comprises 16 residues. CDR1 is SGHRS and CDR2 is YFSETQ in the germline V gene. The CDR3 bases are TGCGCCAGCAGCCCTACCATGCACTCTGGGGCCAACGTCCTGACTTTC. It is translated as CASSPTMHSGANVLTF.

A few counts support this clonotype. This rearrangement joins TRBV6-6 to TRBJ1-1; D is unresolved. This CDR3 spans 12 amino acids. The V and J ends lost 6 bases and 8 bases respectively, with 13 bases between them. CDR1 and CDR2 from the germline V gene are MNHNY and SVGAGI (reference sequence). This CDR3 is CASSEDPVEAFF. In nucleotides, the CDR3 is TGTGCCAGCAGCGAGGACCCTGTAGAAGCTTTCTTT.

This clonotype was seen repeatedly, ten times or more. The chain joins TRBV5-4 to TRBJ2-7, with TRBD2 as a possible D gene (5 bases). CDR1 is SGHNT and CDR2 is YYREEE in the germline V gene (reference sequence). Trimming took 2 bases from V and 1 from J, leaving 7 bases between them. This CDR3 has 13 amino acids. As DNA, the CDR3 is TGTGCCAGCAGCTTCGGGGTTTCCTACGAGCAGTACTTC. It translates to CASSFGVSYEQYF.

The chain combines TRBV5-1 with TRBJ2-1, with TRBD2 matching over 15 bases. Germline trimming cut 4 bases from V and 7 bases from J; bases unmatched to any gene: 18. The CDR3 extends over 20 amino acids. Germline-derived CDR1 and CDR2 are SGHRS and YFSETQ. The CDR3 bases are TGCGCCAGCAGCAAGGTCCCCACCGGGACTAGCGGGAGGTCAGGAAATGAGCAGTTCTTC. It yields the protein CASSKVPTGTSGRSGNEQFF.

This chain's CDR3 is CASSLRSDRTDTQYF. The CDR3 nucleotides are TGTGCCAGCAGCTTACGAAGCGACCGCACAGATACGCAGTATTTT. J is TRBJ2-3 and V is TRBV7-9; D unclear. The V gene lost 2 bases and the J gene lost 1 base, with 10 bases spanning the gap. CDR1 and CDR2 (germline): SEHNR, FQNEAQ (reference sequence). There are 15 residues in the CDR3.

This CDR3 is CASSQEGDSSYEQYF. CDR3 DNA sequence: TGCGCCAGCAGCCAGGAGGGGGACAGCTCCTACGAGCAGTACTTC. The rearrangement uses TRBV4-1 and TRBJ2-7, with D maybe TRBD1 (7 bases). The CDR3 runs to 15 residues. The ends were cut back, 3 bases at V and 0 bases at J, with 12 bases in the middle. Germline CDR1 MGHRA, CDR2 YSYEKL.

The chain recombines TRBV2 with TRBJ1-1, with 8 bases that match TRBD1. The CDR3 extends over 13 amino acids. V dropped 6 bases and J dropped 3; count of bases not matched to a gene: 3. Per germline, CDR1 SNHLY and CDR2 FYNNEI. CDR3 protein: CASRTGEDTEAFF. CDR3 nucleotides: TGTGCCAGCAGGACAGGGGAGGACACTGAAGCTTTCTTT. The complete variable domain, with remaining parts taken from reference TRBV2 and TRBJ1-1, reads EPEVTQTPSHQVTQMGQEVILRCVPISNHLYFYWYRQILGQKVEFLVSFYNNEISEKSEIFDDQFSVERPDGSNFTLKIRSTKLEDSAMYFCASRTGEDTEAFFGQGTRLTVV.

The V call is TRBV28, the J call TRBJ2-7, with 13 bases aligning to TRBD2. CDR3 length: 14 residues. The germline V gene encodes CDR1 MDHEN and CDR2 SYDVKM. J was trimmed by 2 bases and V by 8 bases; bases with no gene match: 3. The CDR3 spells CASRTSGRAYEQYF. Written as DNA, the CDR3 is TGTGCCAGCCGTACTAGCGGGAGGGCCTACGAGCAGTACTTC.

The chain joins TRBV4-2 to TRBJ2-3; 7 bases fit TRBD2. Germline CDR1 LGHNA, CDR2 YNFKEQ. The CDR3 contains 15 residues. V dropped 2 bases and J dropped 1; count of bases not matched to a gene: 3. In DNA, the CDR3 is TGTGCCAGCAGCCAATCTCTAGCGGGCACAGATACGCAGTATTTT. Translation: CASSQSLAGTDTQYF.

J is TRBJ2-3 and V is TRBV7-8; TRBD2 might be the D (5 bases). Per the germline V gene, CDR1 is SGHVS and CDR2 is FQNEAQ. V was trimmed by 3 bases and J by 0 bases, leaving 10 bases between them. CDR3 length: 15 residues. This CDR3 reads CASSFLEGSTDTQYF. The CDR3 DNA reads as TGTGCCAGCAGCTTCCTCGAGGGTAGCACAGATACGCAGTATTTT.

This clonotype was observed a few times. The chain has TRBV7-2 and TRBJ2-3, with D possibly matching TRBD1 (6 bases). Trimming cost V 1 base and J 2 bases, with 25 bases left between them. Germline CDR1 SGHTA, CDR2 FQGNSA. CDR3 length: 20 residues. The CDR3 nucleotides read TGTGCCAGCAGCTTAGTTGGGGGCCCCTACAAGGTCACACACACAGATACGCAGTATTTT. It specifies CASSLVGGPYKVTHTDTQYF.

The J gene is TRBJ2-2, the V gene TRBV7-9; 7 nucleotides align to TRBD2. Trimming removed 3 bases from V and 5 bases from J; junction bases left unmatched: 9. Germline CDR1 and CDR2: SEHNR and FQNEAQ (reference sequence). The CDR3 spans 16 residues. The CDR3 DNA is TGTGCCAGCAGCTTGACTAGCCTTAAGGGGACCGGGGAGCTGTTTTTT. Translation gives CASSLTSLKGTGELFF.

This clonotype showed up just a few times. The chain uses TRBV11-2 and TRBJ1-1; the D gene is possibly TRBD1 (5 bases). The CDR3 covers 14 residues. Germline lookup yields CDR1 SGHAT and CDR2 FQNNGV. With 5 bases removed from V and 5 bases from J, the gap between germline ends came to 15 bases. The DNA for the CDR3 is TGTGCCAGCAGCCGACCCGGGGGGTTTACTGAAGCTTTCTTT. It codes for CASSRPGGFTEAFF.

V is TRBV4-1 and J is TRBJ1-3; tentative D call: TRBD1 (6 bases). The germline V gene encodes CDR1 MGHRA and CDR2 YSYEKL. The germline V and J ends were trimmed by 4 bases and 4 bases, with 14 bases remaining between them. The CDR3 covers 15 residues. CDR3 sequence: CASSPSQGGGNTIYF. CDR3 in DNA: TGCGCCAGCAGCCCTTCACAGGGTGGGGGAAACACCATATATTTT.